A selection of T cell receptor beta chains follows, all from one sample in a study of blood T cell repertoires in COVID-19. Profiled with immunoSEQ multiplex PCR; TCRdb holds only in-frame clones, not every one. The sample lists over 95,000 clones; roughly 80% were seen once. Sequenced: peripheral blood. Every receptor here comes from a woman aged 60-70 years with acute or convalescent COVID-19. Each CDR3 is given with its conserved first and last residue. Each record gives: V gene, CDR3 protein.

>TRBV12-3/TRBV12-4
CASTKRESYGYTF
>TRBV7-3
CASSFGGENEQFF
>TRBV2
CASSEALLWQTEAFF
>TRBV30
CAWAARATNQPQHF
>TRBV28
CATLQGASTDTQYF
>TRBV9
CASSVDRGVWSPLHF
>TRBV5-6
CASTLGGVDTEAFF
>TRBV29-1
CSAARGTGNTEAFF
>TRBV28
CATAPASGGNSPLHF
>TRBV6-5
CASSYSTGVGEKLFF
>TRBV28
CASSLFLQEQFF
>TRBV19
CASSISDRVTGELFF
>TRBV19
CASSMSPYSNQPQHF
>TRBV15
CATSRGVGELFF
>TRBV11-3
CASSIGGGSYNEQFF
>TRBV3-1/TRBV3-2
CASSQGQGVYNSPLHF
>TRBV3-1/TRBV3-2
CASSPTPLTGTGIHGYTF
>TRBV27
CASSFSGGRETQYF
>TRBV9
CASSSQPHGETEAFF
>TRBV10-3
CATRAERGANNEQFF
>TRBV4-1
CASSDRVGTEAFF
>TRBV7-3
CAPGETEAFF
>TRBV27
CASSPHGEQNTEAFF
>TRBV24-1
CATSDSGQGNQPQHF